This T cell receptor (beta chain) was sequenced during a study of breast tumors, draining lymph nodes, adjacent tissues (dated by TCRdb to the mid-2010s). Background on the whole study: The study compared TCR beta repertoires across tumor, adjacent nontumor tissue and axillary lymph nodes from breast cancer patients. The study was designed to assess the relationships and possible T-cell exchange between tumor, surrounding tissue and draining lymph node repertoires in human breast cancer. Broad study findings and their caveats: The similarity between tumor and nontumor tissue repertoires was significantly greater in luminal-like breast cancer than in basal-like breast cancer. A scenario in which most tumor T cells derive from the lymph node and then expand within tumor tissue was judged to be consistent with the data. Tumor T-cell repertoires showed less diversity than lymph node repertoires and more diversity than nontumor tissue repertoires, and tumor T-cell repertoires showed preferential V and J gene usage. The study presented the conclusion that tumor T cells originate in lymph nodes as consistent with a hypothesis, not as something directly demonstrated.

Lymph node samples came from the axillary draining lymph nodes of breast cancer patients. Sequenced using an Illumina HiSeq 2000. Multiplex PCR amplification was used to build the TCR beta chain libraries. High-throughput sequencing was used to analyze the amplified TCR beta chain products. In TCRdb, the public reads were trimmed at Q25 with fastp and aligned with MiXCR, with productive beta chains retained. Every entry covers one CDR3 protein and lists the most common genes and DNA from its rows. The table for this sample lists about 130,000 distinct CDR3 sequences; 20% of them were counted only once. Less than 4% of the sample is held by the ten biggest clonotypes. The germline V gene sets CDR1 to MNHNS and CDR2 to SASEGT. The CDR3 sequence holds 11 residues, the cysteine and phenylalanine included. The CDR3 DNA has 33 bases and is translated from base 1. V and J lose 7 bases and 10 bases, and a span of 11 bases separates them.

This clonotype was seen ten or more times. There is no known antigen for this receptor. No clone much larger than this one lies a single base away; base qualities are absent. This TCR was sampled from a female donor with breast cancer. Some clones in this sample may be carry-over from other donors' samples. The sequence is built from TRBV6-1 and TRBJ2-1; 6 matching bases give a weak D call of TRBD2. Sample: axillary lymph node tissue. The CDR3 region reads CASTLEGEQFF. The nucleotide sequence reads TGTGCCAGCACCCTGGAGGGGGAGCAGTTCTTC.